This is a list of T cell receptor beta chains from one sample in a study of OX40 agonist ivuxolimab in advanced cancers. Here immunoSEQ multiplex PCR was the method, and the copy in TCRdb shows in-frame clones only, minus some. The sample holds 42,000 or so clones, 75% to 90% seen once. The sample consisted of CD4+ or CD8+ T cells sorted from blood, taken in a trial of the OX40 agonist ivuxolimab. The receptor set was obtained from an adult with an advanced solid tumor such as melanoma, head and neck, liver or kidney cancer. Both conserved end residues are part of each CDR3. Each record gives: V gene, J gene, CDR3 protein.

TRBV6-1,TRBJ1-4,CASSEWTATNEKLFF
TRBV28,TRBJ1-2,CASRGDFWTGGYGYTF
TRBV10-1,TRBJ2-7,CASSPGTGQGEQYF
TRBV30,TRBJ1-5,CAWSVRQGGQPQHF
TRBV7-2,TRBJ2-3,CASSRGRATDTQYF
TRBV4-3,TRBJ2-1,CASSPRGGGYYNEQFF
TRBV6-4,TRBJ2-1,CASSPSSSYNEQFF
TRBV6-1,TRBJ2-2,CASSEVAVNTGELFF
TRBV28,TRBJ2-7,CASSPPRDGPRGREQYF
TRBV19,TRBJ2-2,CASSIQAGGTNTGELFF
TRBV4-2,TRBJ1-5,CASSRIQDMNSNQPQHF
TRBV7-9,TRBJ1-2,CASSSLIEGYTF
TRBV6-5,TRBJ1-4,CASSPYRGRNEKLFF
TRBV7-2,TRBJ1-4,CASSLGGAGGEKLFF
TRBV19,TRBJ2-1,CASSIRIGTYNEQFF